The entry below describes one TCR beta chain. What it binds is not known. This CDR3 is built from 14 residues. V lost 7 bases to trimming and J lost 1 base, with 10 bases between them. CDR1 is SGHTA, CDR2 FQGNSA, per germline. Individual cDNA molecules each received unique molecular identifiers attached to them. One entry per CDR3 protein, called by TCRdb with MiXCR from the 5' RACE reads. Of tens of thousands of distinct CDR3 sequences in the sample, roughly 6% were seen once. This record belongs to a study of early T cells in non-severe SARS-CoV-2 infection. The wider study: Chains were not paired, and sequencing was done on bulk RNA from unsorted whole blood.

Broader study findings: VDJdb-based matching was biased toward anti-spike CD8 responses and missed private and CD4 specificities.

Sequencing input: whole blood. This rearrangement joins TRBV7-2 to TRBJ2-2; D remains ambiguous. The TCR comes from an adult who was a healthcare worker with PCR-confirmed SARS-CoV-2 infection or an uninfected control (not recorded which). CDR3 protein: CASKPVGNTGELFF. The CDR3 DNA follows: TGTGCCAGCAAACCTGTAGGGAACACCGGGGAGCTGTTTTTT.